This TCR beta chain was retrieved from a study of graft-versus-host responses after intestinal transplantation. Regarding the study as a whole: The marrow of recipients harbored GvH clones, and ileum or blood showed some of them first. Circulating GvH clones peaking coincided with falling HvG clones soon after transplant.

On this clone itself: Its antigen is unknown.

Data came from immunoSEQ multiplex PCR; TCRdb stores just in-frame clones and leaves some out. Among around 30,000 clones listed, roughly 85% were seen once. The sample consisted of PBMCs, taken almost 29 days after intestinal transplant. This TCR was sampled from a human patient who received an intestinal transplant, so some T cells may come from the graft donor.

CDR3 sequence reads: CASSQVGMGSTDTQYF. CDR3 nucleotides: TGCGCCAGCAGCCAAGTGGGGATGGGGAGCACAGATACGCAGTATTTT. The chain recombines TRBV4-1 with TRBJ2-3; D remains ambiguous. The CDR3 sequence is 16 residues long. The germline CDR1 and CDR2 sequences are MGHRA and YSYEKL. The V end was cut by 1 base, the J end by 0 bases, with 11 bases between.